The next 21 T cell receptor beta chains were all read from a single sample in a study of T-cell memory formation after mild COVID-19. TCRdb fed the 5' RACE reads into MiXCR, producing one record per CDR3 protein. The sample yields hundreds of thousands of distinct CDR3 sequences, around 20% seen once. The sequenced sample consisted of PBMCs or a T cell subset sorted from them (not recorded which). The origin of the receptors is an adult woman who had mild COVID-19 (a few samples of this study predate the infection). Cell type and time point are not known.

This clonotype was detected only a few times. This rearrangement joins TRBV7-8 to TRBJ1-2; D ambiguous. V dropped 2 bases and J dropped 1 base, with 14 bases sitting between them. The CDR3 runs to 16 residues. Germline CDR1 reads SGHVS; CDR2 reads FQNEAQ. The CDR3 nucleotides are TGTGCCAGCAGCTTATTCCTAACCCCTATTAACTATGGCTACACCTTC. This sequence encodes CASSLFLTPINYGYTF.

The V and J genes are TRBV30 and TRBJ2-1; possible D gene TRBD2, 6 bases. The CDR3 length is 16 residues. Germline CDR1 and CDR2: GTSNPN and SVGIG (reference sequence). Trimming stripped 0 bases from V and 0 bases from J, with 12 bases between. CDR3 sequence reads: CAWSVRGLTSYNEQFF. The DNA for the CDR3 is TGTGCCTGGAGTGTACGAGGACTAACCTCCTACAATGAGCAGTTCTTC.

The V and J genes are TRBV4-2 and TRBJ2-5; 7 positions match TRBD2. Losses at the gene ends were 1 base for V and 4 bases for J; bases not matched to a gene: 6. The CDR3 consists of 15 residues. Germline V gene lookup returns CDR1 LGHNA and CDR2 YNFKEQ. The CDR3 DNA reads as TGTGCCAGCAGCCAAGGCCCGGCGGGAGTAGAGACCCAGTACTTC. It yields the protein CASSQGPAGVETQYF.

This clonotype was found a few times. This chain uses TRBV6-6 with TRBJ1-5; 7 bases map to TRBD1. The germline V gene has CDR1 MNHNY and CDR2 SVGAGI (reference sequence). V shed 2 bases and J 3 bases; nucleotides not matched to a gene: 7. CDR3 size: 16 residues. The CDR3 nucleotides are TGTGCCAGCAGTTACCTGGGACAGACCAACAATCAGCCCCAGCATTTT. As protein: CASSYLGQTNNQPQHF.

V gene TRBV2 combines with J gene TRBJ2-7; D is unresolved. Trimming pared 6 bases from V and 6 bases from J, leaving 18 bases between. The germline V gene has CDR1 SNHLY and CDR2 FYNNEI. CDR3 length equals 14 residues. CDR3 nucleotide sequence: TGTGCCAGCAGAGTGACCGATTCGCCCCTCGAGCAGTACTTC. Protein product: CASRVTDSPLEQYF.

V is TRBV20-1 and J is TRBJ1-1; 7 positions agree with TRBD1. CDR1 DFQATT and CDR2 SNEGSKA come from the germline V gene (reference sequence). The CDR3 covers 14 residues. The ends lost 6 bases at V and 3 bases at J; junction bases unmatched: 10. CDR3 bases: TGCAGTGCACCCAGGACAGGAACGGACACTGAAGCTTTCTTT. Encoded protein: CSAPRTGTDTEAFF.

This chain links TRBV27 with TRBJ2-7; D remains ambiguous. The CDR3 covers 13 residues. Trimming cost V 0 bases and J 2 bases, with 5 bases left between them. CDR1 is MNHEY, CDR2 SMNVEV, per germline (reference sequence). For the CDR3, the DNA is TGTGCCAGCAGTTTATCGGCGGCCTACGAGCAGTACTTC. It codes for CASSLSAAYEQYF.

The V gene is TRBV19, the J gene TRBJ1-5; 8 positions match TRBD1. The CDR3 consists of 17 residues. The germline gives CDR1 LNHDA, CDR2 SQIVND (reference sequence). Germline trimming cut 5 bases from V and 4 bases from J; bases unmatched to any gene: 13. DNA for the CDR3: TGTGCCAGTAGTCTCCCGGGATGGGACAGGCCAAATCAGCCCCAGCATTTT. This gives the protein CASSLPGWDRPNQPQHF. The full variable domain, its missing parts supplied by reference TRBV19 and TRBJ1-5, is DGGITQSPKYLFRKEGQNVTLSCEQNLNHDAMYWYRQDPGQGLRLIYYSQIVNDFQKGDIAEGYSVSREKKESFPLTVTSAQKNPTAFYLCASSLPGWDRPNQPQHFGDGTRLSIL.

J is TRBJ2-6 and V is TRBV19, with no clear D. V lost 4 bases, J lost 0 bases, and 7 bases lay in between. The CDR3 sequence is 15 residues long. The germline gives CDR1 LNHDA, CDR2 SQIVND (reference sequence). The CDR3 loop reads CASSTLTSGANVLTF. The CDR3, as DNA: TGTGCCAGTAGTACACTCACCTCTGGGGCCAACGTCCTGACTTTC.

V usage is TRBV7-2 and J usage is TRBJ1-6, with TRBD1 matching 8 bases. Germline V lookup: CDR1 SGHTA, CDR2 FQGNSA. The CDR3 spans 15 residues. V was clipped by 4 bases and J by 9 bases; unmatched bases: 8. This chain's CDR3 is CASSSLTGTGSPLHF. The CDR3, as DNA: TGTGCCAGCAGCTCGTTGACAGGGACAGGTTCACCCCTCCACTTT.

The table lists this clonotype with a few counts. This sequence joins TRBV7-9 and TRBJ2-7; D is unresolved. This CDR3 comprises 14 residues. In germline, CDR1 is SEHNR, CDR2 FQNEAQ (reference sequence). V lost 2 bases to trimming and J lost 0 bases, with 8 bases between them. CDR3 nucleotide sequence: TGTGCCAGCAGCTTAAACTTTGCCTCCTACGAGCAGTACTTC. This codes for CASSLNFASYEQYF.

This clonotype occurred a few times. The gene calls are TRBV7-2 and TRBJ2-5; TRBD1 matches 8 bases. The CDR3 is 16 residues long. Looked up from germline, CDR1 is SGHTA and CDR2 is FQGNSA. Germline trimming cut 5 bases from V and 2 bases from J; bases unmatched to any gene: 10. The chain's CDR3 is CASSPQYDRGQETQYF. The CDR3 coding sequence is TGTGCCAGCAGCCCCCAATACGACAGGGGACAAGAGACCCAGTACTTC. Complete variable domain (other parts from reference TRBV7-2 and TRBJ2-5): GAGVSQSPSNKVTEKGKDVELRCDPISGHTALYWYRQSLGQGLEFLIYFQGNSAPDKSGLPSDRFSAERTGGSVSTLTIQRTQQEDSAVYLCASSPQYDRGQETQYFGPGTRLLVL.

As DNA, the CDR3 is TGCGCCAGCTATCGACAGGGGGCCTCCGGGGAGCTGTTTTTT. Translating gives CASYRQGASGELFF. The chain uses TRBV5-1 and TRBJ2-2; 10 bases line up with TRBD1. The junction had 6 bases not matched to a gene; V was cut back by 7 bases and J by 6 bases. CDR3 length: 14 amino acids. CDR1 and CDR2 (germline): SGHRS, YFSETQ.

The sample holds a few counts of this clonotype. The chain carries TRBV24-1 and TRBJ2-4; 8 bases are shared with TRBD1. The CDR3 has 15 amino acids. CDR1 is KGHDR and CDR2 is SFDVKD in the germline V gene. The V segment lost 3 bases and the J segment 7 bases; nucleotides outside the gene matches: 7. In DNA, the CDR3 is TGTGCCACCAGTGATGCCGGACAGGGACCCAACATTCAGTACTTC. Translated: CATSDAGQGPNIQYF.

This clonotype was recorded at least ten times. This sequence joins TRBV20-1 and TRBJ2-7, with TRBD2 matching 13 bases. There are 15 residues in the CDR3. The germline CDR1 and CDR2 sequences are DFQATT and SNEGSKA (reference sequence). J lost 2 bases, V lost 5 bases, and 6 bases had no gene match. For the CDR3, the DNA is TGCAGTGCTCCACGACTAGCGGGGGGAACCTACGAGCAGTACTTC. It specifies CSAPRLAGGTYEQYF.

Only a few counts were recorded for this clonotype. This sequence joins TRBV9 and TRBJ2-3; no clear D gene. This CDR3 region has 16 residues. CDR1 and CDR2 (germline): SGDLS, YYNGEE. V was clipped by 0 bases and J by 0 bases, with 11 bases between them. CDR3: CASSVGQWYSTDTQYF. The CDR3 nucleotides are TGTGCCAGCAGCGTAGGGCAATGGTACAGCACAGATACGCAGTATTTT.

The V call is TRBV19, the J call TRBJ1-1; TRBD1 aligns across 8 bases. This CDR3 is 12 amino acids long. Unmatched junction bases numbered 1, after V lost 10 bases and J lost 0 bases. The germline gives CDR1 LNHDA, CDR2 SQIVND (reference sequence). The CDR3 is CATTGVNTEAFF. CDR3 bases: TGTGCCACGACAGGGGTGAACACTGAAGCTTTCTTT.

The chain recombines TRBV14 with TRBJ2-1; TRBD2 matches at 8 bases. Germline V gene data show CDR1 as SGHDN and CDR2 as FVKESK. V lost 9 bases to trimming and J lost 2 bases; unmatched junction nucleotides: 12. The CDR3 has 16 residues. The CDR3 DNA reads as TGTGCCAGTTCCACCCCGGGGGGGGGGACCTACAATGAGCAGTTCTTC. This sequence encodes CASSTPGGGTYNEQFF.

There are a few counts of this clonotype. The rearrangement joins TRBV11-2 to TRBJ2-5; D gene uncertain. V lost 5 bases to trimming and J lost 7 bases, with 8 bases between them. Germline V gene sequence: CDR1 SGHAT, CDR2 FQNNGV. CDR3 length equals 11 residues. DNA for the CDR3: TGTGCCAGCAGCAATAAGGCGACCCAGTACTTC. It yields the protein CASSNKATQYF.

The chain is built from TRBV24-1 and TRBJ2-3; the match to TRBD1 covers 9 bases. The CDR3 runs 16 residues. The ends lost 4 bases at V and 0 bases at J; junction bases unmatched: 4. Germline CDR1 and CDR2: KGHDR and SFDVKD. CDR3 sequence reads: CATSDQDRGSTDTQYF. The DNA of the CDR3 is TGTGCCACCAGTGACCAAGACAGGGGGAGCACAGATACGCAGTATTTT.

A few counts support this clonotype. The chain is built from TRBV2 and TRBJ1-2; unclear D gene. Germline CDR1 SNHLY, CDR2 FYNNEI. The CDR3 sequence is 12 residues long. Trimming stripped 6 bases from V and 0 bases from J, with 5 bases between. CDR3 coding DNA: TGTGCCAGCAGGACACCTAACTATGGCTACACCTTC. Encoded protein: CASRTPNYGYTF.